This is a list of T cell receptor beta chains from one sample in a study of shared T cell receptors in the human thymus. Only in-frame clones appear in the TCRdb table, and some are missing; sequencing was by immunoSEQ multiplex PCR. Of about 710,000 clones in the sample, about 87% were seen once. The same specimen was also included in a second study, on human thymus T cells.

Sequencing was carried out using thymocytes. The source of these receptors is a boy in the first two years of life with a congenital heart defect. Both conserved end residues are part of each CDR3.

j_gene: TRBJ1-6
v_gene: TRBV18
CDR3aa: CASSQTGFNSPLHF

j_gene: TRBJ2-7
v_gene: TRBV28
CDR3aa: CASSLGTGGMGEQYF

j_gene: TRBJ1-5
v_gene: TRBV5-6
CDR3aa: CASSSIKGDFRNQPQHF

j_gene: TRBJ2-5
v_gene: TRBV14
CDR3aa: CASSQKREGYETQYF

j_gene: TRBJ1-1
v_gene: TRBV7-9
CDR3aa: CASSVNRAADTEAFF

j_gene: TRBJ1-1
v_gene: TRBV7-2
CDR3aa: CASRREGAFF

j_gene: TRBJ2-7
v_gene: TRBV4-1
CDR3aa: CASSQGGLAGEKPYEQYF

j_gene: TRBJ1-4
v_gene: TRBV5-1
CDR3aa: CASSSPSQGVGNEKLFF

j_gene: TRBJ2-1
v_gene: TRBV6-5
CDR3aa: CASSSKQGNEQFF

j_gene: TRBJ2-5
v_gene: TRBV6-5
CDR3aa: CASSTGQGETQYF

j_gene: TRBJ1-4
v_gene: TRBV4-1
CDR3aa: CASSQPHPGTGEGEKLFF

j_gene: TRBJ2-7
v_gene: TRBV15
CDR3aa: CATSPGLAGVEQYF

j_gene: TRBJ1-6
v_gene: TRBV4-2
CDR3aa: CASSQDTGKLWSYNSPLHF

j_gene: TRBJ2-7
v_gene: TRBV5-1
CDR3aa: CASSPPGGEQYF

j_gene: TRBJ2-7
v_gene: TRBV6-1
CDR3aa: CASSAREPYEQYF

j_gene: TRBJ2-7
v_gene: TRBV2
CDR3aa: CASSTFGTGGASYEQYF

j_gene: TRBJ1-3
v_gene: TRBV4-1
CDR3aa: CASSQVQGISGNTIYF

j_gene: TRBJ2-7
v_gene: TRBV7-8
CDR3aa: CASSLVRDLVYEQYF

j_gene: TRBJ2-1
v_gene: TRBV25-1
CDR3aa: CASSDPRQNSYNEQFF

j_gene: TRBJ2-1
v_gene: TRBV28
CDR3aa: CASSFGRPYNEQFF

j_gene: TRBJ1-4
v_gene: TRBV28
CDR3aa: CASSQGQPRTYPWEKLFF

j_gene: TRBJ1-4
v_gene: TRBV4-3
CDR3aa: CASSQEGASREKLFF

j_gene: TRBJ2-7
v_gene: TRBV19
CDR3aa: CASSIDARGYEQYF

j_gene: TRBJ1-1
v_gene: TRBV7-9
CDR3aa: CASSLVLTGLPLNTEAFF

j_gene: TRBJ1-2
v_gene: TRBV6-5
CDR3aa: CASSQRQGTYHGYTF

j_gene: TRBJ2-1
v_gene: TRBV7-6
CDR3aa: CASSHRTPGGLNNEQFF

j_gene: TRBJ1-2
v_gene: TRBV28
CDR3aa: CASSLTGGYGYTF

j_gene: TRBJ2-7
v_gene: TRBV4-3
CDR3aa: CASSQDRTGCVFEQYF

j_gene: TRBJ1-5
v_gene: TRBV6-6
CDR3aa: CASSLPERGLHQPQHF

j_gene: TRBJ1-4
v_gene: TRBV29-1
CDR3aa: CSVAGGNEKLFF

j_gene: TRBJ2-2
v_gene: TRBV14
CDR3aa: CASSQNRGLELFF

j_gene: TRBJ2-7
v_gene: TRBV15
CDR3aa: CATSSDLRDRERLAGYEQYF

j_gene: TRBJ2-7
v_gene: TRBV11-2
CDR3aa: CASSLTLGTGLGSVDEQYF

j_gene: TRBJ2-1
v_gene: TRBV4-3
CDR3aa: CASSVKDGSLRDEQFF